This TCR beta chain was retrieved from a study of blood T cell repertoires in COVID-19. Across the whole study: Collection of acute and convalescent COVID-19 samples took place in the United States, Italy and Spain. Nucleic acid was either cDNA or gDNA, and it came from T cells, B-cell-depleted T cells, or PBMCs.

Original data processing: By means of reference gene primer amplification, nucleated cell counts were estimated. Clones were sequenced by immunoSEQ multiplex PCR, and TCRdb holds only the in-frame ones, with some missing. Clone size and V and J calls were adopted from that table, with D and trimming inferred from the DNA. In the table there are about 310,000 clones, around 90% of which are singletons. V was pared by 3 bases and J by 14 bases, with 17 bases of the junction left unmatched. Germline CDR1 and CDR2: LGHNA and YNFKEQ. The CDR3 covers 16 residues. During active infection, Seattle patients enrolled and were then monitored through disease.

This chain joins TRBV4-2 and TRBJ1-4; 8 nucleotides align to TRBD1. The TCR originated in a middle-aged woman with COVID-19, enrolled during active disease. Sequencing was carried out using peripheral blood. CDR3 protein: CASSQGDRLGEKGLFF. The CDR3, as DNA: TGTGCCAGCAGCCAGGGGGACAGGTTGGGGGAAAAGGGGCTGTTTTTT.